Sequencing of this TCR beta chain was carried out in a study of cytomegalovirus exposure and HLA in healthy donors. With respect to this clone: Its matching antigen is unknown.

Points from the study as a whole: TCR beta sequences reportedly predicted the HLA-A and HLA-B alleles of most subjects accurately.

Germline lookup yields CDR1 MDHEN and CDR2 SYDVKM. This CDR3 comprises 18 residues. Trimming cost V 2 bases and J 8 bases; bases outside gene matches: 12. PCR was performed using 60 Vbeta and 13 Jbeta primers. The repertoire was sequenced with immunoSEQ multiplex PCR; TCRdb's copy has only in-frame clones and lacks some. The sample lists about 150,000 clones; roughly three quarters were seen once. The rearrangement joins TRBV28 to TRBJ2-2; 12 positions agree with TRBD2. The material sequenced was PBMCs. The receptor was derived from a man aged 40-49 years in good health and CMV-seronegative. The CDR3: CASSLNLWGLAGAGELFF. CDR3 DNA: TGTGCCAGCAGTTTAAATTTATGGGGACTAGCGGGTGCTGGGGAGCTGTTTTTT. The variable domain in full, completed from reference TRBV28 and TRBJ2-2, reads DVKVTQSSRYLVKRTGEKVFLECVQDMDHENMFWYRQDPGLGLRLIYFSYDVKMKEKGDIPEGYSVSREKKERFSLILESASTNQTSMYLCASSLNLWGLAGAGELFFGEGSRLTVL.